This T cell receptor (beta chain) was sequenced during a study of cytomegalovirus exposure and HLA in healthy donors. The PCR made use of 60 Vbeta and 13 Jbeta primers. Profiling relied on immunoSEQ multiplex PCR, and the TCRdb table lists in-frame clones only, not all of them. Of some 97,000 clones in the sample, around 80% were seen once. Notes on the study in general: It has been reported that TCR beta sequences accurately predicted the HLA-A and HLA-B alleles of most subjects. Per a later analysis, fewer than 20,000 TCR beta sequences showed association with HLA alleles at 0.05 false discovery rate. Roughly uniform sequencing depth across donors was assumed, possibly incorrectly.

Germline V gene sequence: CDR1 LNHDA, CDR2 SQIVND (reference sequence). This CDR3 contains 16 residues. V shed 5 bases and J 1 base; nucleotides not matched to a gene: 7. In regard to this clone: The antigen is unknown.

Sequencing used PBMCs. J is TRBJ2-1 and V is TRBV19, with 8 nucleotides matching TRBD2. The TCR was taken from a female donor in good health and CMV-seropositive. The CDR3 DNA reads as TGTGCCAGTAGTCGTGGGGAGCGGGGGTCCTACAATGAGCAGTTCTTC. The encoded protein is CASSRGERGSYNEQFF.